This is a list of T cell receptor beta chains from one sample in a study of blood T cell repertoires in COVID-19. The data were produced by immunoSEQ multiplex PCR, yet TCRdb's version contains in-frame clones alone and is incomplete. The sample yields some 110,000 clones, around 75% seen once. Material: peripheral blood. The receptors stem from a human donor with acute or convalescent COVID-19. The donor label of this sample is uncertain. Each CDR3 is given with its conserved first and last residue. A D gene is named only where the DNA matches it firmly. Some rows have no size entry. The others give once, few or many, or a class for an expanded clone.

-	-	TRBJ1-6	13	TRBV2	TGTGCCAGCAGGCCAGGGGATGTTTCACCCCTCCACTTT	CASRPGDVSPLHF
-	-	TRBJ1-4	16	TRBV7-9	TGTGCCAGCAGCTTAGCGTCGGGAGCAACTAATGAAAAACTGTTTTTT	CASSLASGATNEKLFF
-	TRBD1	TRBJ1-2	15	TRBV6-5	TGTGCCAGCAGTTCAGGAGTAGGGGGCGGCTATGGCTACACCTTC	CASSSGVGGGYGYTF
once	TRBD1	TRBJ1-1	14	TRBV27	TGTGCCAGCAGCTATACAGGGGGCAACACTGAAGCTTTCTTT	CASSYTGGNTEAFF
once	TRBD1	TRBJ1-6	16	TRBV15	TGTGCCACCAGCAGAGATAGGACAGGGACGGTTTCACCCCTCCACTTT	CATSRDRTGTVSPLHF
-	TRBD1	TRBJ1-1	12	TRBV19	TGTGCCAGTAGGAGACAGGGGGAACGAGCTTTCTTT	CASRRQGERAFF
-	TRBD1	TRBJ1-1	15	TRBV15	TGTGCCACCAGCAGAAACAGGGGGCTAAACACTGAAGCTTTCTTT	CATSRNRGLNTEAFF
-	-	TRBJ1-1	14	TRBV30	TGTGCCTGGAGTGTAGTAGGAGGGGCTCCTGAAGCTTTCTTT	CAWSVVGGAPEAFF
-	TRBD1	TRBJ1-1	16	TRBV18	TGTGCCAGCTCCCGACAGGGCGGAGTACGGAACACTGAAGCTTTCTTT	CASSRQGGVRNTEAFF
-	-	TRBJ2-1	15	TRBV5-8	TGTGCCAGCAGCTTGGAACAGGGTCTATACAATGAGCAGTTCTTC	CASSLEQGLYNEQFF
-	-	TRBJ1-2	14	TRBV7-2	TGTGCCAGCAGCTCGGCGGGGATTAACTATGGCTACACCTTC	CASSSAGINYGYTF
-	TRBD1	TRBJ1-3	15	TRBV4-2	TGTGCCAGCAGCCAAGGGACAGGGGTGGGAAACACCATATATTTT	CASSQGTGVGNTIYF
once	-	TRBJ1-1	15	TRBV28	TGTGCCAGCAGTTCGACCCCCGTGGGGCAGGGTGAAGCTTTCTTT	CASSSTPVGQGEAFF
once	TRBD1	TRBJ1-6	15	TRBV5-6	TGTGCCAGCAGCCCACAGGGGGTTGGTAATTCACCCCTCCACTTT	CASSPQGVGNSPLHF
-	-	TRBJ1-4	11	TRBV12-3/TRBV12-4	TGTGCCAGCACCCATAATGAAAAACTGTTTTTT	CASTHNEKLFF
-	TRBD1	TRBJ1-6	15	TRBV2	TGTGCCAGCAGTGATGAGACAGGGGGTCATTCACCCCTCCACTTT	CASSDETGGHSPLHF
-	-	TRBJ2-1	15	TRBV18	TGTGCCAGCTCACCCACGCCGCAGGGGTACAATGAGCAGTTCTTC	CASSPTPQGYNEQFF
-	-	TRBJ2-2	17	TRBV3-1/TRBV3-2	TGTGCCAGCAGCCAGTGCGCCCCGGTTCATTTGTCCGGGGAGCTGTTTTTT	CASSQCAPVHLSGELFF
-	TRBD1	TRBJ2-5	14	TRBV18	TGTGCCAGCTCCCCCGGGACAGGGATGGAGACCCAGTACTTC	CASSPGTGMETQYF
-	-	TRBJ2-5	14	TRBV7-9	TGTGCCAGCAGCTTGGGGGGGCGATCGGAGACCCAGTACTTC	CASSLGGRSETQYF
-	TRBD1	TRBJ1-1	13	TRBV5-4	TGTGCCAGCAGCGCGGACAGGGACACTGAAGCTTTCTTT	CASSADRDTEAFF
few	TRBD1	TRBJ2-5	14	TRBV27	TGTGCCAGCAGTTTGGACAGGTTCCAAGAGACCCAGTACTTC	CASSLDRFQETQYF
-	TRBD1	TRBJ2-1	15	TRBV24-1	TGTGCCACCCGGCCCTCCGGGACAGGGCTCTATGAGCAGTTCTTC	CATRPSGTGLYEQFF